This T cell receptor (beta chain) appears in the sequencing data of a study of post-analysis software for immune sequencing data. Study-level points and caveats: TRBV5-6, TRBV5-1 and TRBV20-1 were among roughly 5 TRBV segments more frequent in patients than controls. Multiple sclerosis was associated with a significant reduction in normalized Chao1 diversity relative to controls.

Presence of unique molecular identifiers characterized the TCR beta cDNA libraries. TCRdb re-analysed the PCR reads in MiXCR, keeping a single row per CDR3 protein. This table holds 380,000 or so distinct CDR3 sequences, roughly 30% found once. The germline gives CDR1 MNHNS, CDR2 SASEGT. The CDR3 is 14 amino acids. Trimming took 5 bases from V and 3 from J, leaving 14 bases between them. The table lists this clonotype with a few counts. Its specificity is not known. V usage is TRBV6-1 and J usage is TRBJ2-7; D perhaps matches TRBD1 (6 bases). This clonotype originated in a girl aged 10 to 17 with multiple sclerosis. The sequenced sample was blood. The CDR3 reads CASSTWDKDYEQYF. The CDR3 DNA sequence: TGTGCCAGCAGTACGTGGGACAAGGACTACGAGCAGTACTTC.